These T cell receptor beta chains were read from a single sample in a study of regulatory and conventional T cells in RAG deficiency. Clones were read by immunoSEQ multiplex PCR, and TCRdb kept only the in-frame ones, dropping some. The sample consists of roughly 28,000 clones, just over 90% of them appearing once. These records were also assigned to another study, of regulatory T cells.

Material: Tregs sorted from blood. These receptors were taken from a human donor in good health. Each CDR3 is given with its conserved first and last residue. Each record gives: D gene, V gene, clone size, J gene, CDR3 DNA, CDR3 protein. The D gene is left open where the match is weak. Size is stated for part of the rows, as once, few or many counts, or as a class when the clone is expanded.

NA	TRBV2	NA	TRBJ2-7	TGTGCCTTCAGGGCCTACGAGCAGTACTTC	CAFRAYEQYF
TRBD1	TRBV19	NA	TRBJ1-1	TGTGCCAGTATTAAGGGACAGTGGGACACTGAAGCTTTCTTT	CASIKGQWDTEAFF
NA	TRBV21-1	NA	TRBJ2-3	TGTGCCAGCAGCAAAGGCCCTCCCCAGGGACAGGGGACTACTACAGATACGCAGTATTTT	CASSKGPPQGQGTTTDTQYF
TRBD1	TRBV5-1	NA	TRBJ1-1	TGCGCCAGCAGCTTGGGACAGGGATCAAGTGAAGCTTTCTTT	CASSLGQGSSEAFF
NA	TRBV7-9	NA	TRBJ1-1	TGTGCCAGCAGCTTAGCGCGGATGGTCCCCACTGAAGCTTTCTTT	CASSLARMVPTEAFF
TRBD1	TRBV2	NA	TRBJ1-2	TGTGCCAGCAGCGCCACAGGGGTGCTGGGTGGCTACACCTTC	CASSATGVLGGYTF
NA	TRBV6-6	NA	TRBJ1-1	TGTGCCAGCAGGTCTACCGGGGACACTGAAGCTTTCTTT	CASRSTGDTEAFF
NA	TRBV7-9	NA	TRBJ1-2	TGTGCCAGCAGCTCGAATTGGCCGGGCTACACCTTC	CASSSNWPGYTF
TRBD2	TRBV5-6	NA	TRBJ2-7	TGTGCCAGCAGCTCTCTAGCGGGGGTCCGCTACGAGCAGTACTTC	CASSSLAGVRYEQYF
NA	TRBV6-5	NA	TRBJ1-5	TGTGCCAGCAGTTACTCGAGGGATCAGCCCCAGCATTTT	CASSYSRDQPQHF
TRBD1	TRBV7-2	NA	TRBJ1-5	TGTGCCAGCAGCTCTCGGACAGGGGCCTACAATCAGCCCCAGCATTTT	CASSSRTGAYNQPQHF
NA	TRBV21-1	NA	TRBJ1-1	TGTGCCAGCCAACCCCAAATAGGCACTGAAGCTTTCTTT	CASQPQIGTEAFF
TRBD1	TRBV7-2	NA	TRBJ1-1	TGTGCCAGCAGCACCCGACAGGGGGCCACTGAAGCTTTCTTT	CASSTRQGATEAFF
NA	TRBV18	NA	TRBJ1-6	TGTGCCAGCTCAACCCGGGAAGGTAGGAATTCACCCCTCCACTTT	CASSTREGRNSPLHF
TRBD1	TRBV12-5	NA	TRBJ1-1	TGTGCTGGGAGGTACAGGGGTGGATCTGAAGCTTTCTTT	CAGRYRGGSEAFF
NA	TRBV7-3	NA	TRBJ1-1	TGTGCCAGCAGCCGCCGCTGGGACACTGAAGCTTTCTTT	CASSRRWDTEAFF
NA	TRBV19	NA	TRBJ1-3	TGTGCCAGTAGTTCCCGGGACCTAATTAAAACCTCTGGAAACACCATATATTTT	CASSSRDLIKTSGNTIYF
TRBD1	TRBV14	NA	TRBJ2-5	TGTGCCAGCAGCCCCTCCGGGACAGGTCCTCAGACCCAGTACTTC	CASSPSGTGPQTQYF
NA	TRBV11-2	NA	TRBJ2-4	TGTGCCAGCAGCTTGGTCAGAGGGGGCATTCAGTACTTC	CASSLVRGGIQYF
NA	TRBV25-1	NA	TRBJ1-1	TGTGCCAGCAGTGAGAGCCGCGGGAGGGCCATGAACACTGAAGCTTTCTTT	CASSESRGRAMNTEAFF
NA	TRBV9	NA	TRBJ1-6	TGTGCCAGCAGCGGCGGAGGGGGGAATTCACCCCTCCACTTT	CASSGGGGNSPLHF
TRBD1	TRBV5-4	NA	TRBJ1-2	TGTGCCAGCAGCCATCCGACAGGGAAGGGCTACACCTTC	CASSHPTGKGYTF
NA	TRBV19	NA	TRBJ2-7	TGTGCCAGTAGTAACAGGGCCTACGAGCAGTACTTC	CASSNRAYEQYF
TRBD2	TRBV14	NA	TRBJ2-5	TGTGCCAGCAGCCTAGGACTAGCGGGGGGGCCGGAGACCCAGTACTTC	CASSLGLAGGPETQYF
NA	TRBV6-6	once	TRBJ2-3	TGTGCCAGCAGGAGAAGAGGGGCGTTTAGCACAGATACGCAGTATTTT	CASRRRGAFSTDTQYF
TRBD1	TRBV6-5	NA	TRBJ2-2	TGTGCCAGCAGTCGGGACAGGCCGAACACCGGGGAGCTGTTTTTT	CASSRDRPNTGELFF
TRBD1	TRBV19	NA	TRBJ2-3	TGTGCCAGTAGTCGACCGGGACAGGGGGCAGATACGCAGTATTTT	CASSRPGQGADTQYF
TRBD2	TRBV7-3	NA	TRBJ2-1	TGTGCCAGCAGCTTAACAGGTAGCGGGGCCTACAATGAGCAGTTCTTC	CASSLTGSGAYNEQFF
NA	TRBV19	NA	TRBJ2-3	TGTGCCAGTAGTATCGGAGATACGCAGTATTTT	CASSIGDTQYF
NA	TRBV5-1	NA	TRBJ2-3	TGCGCCAGCAGCCCTGGCTCCCCAGATACGCAGTATTTT	CASSPGSPDTQYF
NA	TRBV5-8	NA	TRBJ1-3	TGTGCCAGCAGCCCCAGGATCCTAACCGGGGTAAACACCATATATTTT	CASSPRILTGVNTIYF
TRBD1	TRBV27	NA	TRBJ1-1	TGTGCCAGCAGTTTATCTCGGACAGGGGGGACTGAAGCTTTCTTT	CASSLSRTGGTEAFF
TRBD2	TRBV2	NA	TRBJ2-5	TGTGCCAGCTCCCCCCTCGGGCTAGCGGGGATTAGGGAAGAGACCCAGTACTTC	CASSPLGLAGIREETQYF
TRBD1	TRBV6-5	NA	TRBJ1-1	TGTGCCAGCAGCGACAGGGTGAACACTGAAGCTTTCTTT	CASSDRVNTEAFF
NA	TRBV5-5	NA	TRBJ2-2	TGTGCCAGCAGCTTGGATCGGACAGCGAACACCGGGGAGCTGTTTTTT	CASSLDRTANTGELFF
NA	TRBV7-8	NA	TRBJ2-5	TGTGCCAGCAGCTTTTTCAAGTTACAAGAGACCCAGTACTTC	CASSFFKLQETQYF
NA	TRBV19	NA	TRBJ2-3	TGTGCCAGTAGTAGGGCTCAGGGTGGAGATACGCAGTATTTT	CASSRAQGGDTQYF
NA	TRBV5-8	NA	TRBJ1-5	TGTGCCAGCAGCCTTGGAGGGTGGAATCAGCCCCAGCATTTT	CASSLGGWNQPQHF
TRBD1	TRBV9	NA	TRBJ1-4	TGTGCCAGCAGCGTAGCGGGACAGATCAATGAAAAACTGTTTTTT	CASSVAGQINEKLFF
TRBD2	TRBV9	NA	TRBJ2-3	TGTGCCAGCAGCGTAGCGGGGGGGGGAAACACAGATACGCAGTATTTT	CASSVAGGGNTDTQYF
NA	TRBV5-6	NA	TRBJ2-2	TGTGCCAGCAGCTTGAAAACAGAGACCGGGGAGCTGTTTTTT	CASSLKTETGELFF
NA	TRBV19	NA	TRBJ2-6	TGTGCCAGTAGTATACGGGCCTCCTGGGCCAACGTCCTGACTTTC	CASSIRASWANVLTF
NA	TRBV5-1	once	TRBJ1-6	TGCGCCAGCAGCACGGGACCAGAAAATTCACCCCTCCACTTT	CASSTGPENSPLHF
NA	TRBV27	NA	TRBJ2-7	TGTGCCAGCAGTTTATTTGACAGCAGCTACGAGCAGTACTTC	CASSLFDSSYEQYF
NA	TRBV7-7	NA	TRBJ2-3	TGTGCTAGCAGCGGTCGGACCACAGATACGCAGTATTTT	CASSGRTTDTQYF
NA	TRBV5-1	NA	TRBJ1-1	TGCGCCAGCAGCTTGGGGACAGTTGGGATGAACACTGAAGCTTTCTTT	CASSLGTVGMNTEAFF
TRBD1	TRBV4-2	NA	TRBJ2-6	TGTGCCAGCAGCCCAGGACAGGGAGAAGGTTTTTTCTCTGGGGCCAACGTCCTGACTTTC	CASSPGQGEGFFSGANVLTF
NA	TRBV4-1	NA	TRBJ1-2	TGCGCCAGCAGTCGGCGTCGGGGGGAAGCTAACTATGGCTACACCTTC	CASSRRRGEANYGYTF
TRBD1	TRBV28	NA	TRBJ2-3	TGTGCCAGCAGTTACCAGGGGGCGTTAGATACGCAGTATTTT	CASSYQGALDTQYF